This T cell receptor (beta chain) emerged from a study of blood T cell repertoires in COVID-19. Whole-study context: The origin of the acute and convalescent COVID-19 samples was the United States, Italy and Spain. PBMCs, B-cell-depleted T cells, or T cells provided the cDNA or gDNA that made up the material.

This clone was seen a handful of times. V lost 0 bases to trimming and J lost 6 bases; unmatched junction nucleotides: 8. CDR1 and CDR2 (germline): LGHDT, YNNKEL (reference sequence). CDR3 size: 17 residues. In the original processing: Amplification from reference gene primers served as the basis for estimated nucleated cell counts. The repertoire was sequenced with immunoSEQ multiplex PCR; TCRdb's copy has only in-frame clones and lacks some. The DNA was the basis for D and trimming; V, J and clone size are from that table. The sample has a few hundred thousand clones, 85% seen once; the top ten hold around 4%.

This receptor was taken from a woman in her forties or fifties with active or convalescent COVID-19. The sequencing input was peripheral blood. This chain links TRBV3-1 (or the pseudogene TRBV3-2) with TRBJ1-4; 9 bases line up with TRBD1. The CDR3 protein is CASSQDIFRQGDEKLFF. CDR3 sequence (DNA): TGTGCCAGCAGCCAAGATATCTTTCGACAGGGGGATGAAAAACTGTTTTTT.